These T cell receptor beta chains were read from a single sample in a study of identical twins. MiXCR, run by TCRdb on the 5' RACE reads, gives a single entry per CDR3 protein. The sample shows around 340,000 distinct CDR3 sequences, approximately 13% of them seen only once. Separately, the same data were catalogued under a study of yellow fever vaccine responses in identical twins.

The sequenced sample consisted of CD8+ T cells sorted from blood. The receptors here all came from a young woman in good health. The CDR3 runs from the conserved cysteine through the conserved F or W. A D gene is named only where the DNA matches it firmly. The size field is filled for only some rows; it gives once, few, many or a size class.

DNA,CDR3,size,V,D,J,length
TGTGCCAGCGGGGATGAGGGCTACACAGATACGCAGTATTTT,CASGDEGYTDTQYF,-,TRBV14,-,TRBJ2-3,14
TGCGCCAGCAGCCAAGGCCTCGGGGTTGGGGAGACCCAGCACTTC,CASSQGLGVGETQHF,few,TRBV4-1,-,TRBJ2-5,15
TGTGCCAGCAGCTTAGGGCTAGCGGGAGTCTATGAGCAGTTCTTC,CASSLGLAGVYEQFF,many,TRBV7-2,TRBD2,TRBJ2-1,15
TGTGCCAGCAGTTTTCTTTTCTCTTCCGGGGAGCAGTACTTC,CASSFLFSSGEQYF,few,TRBV12-3/TRBV12-4,-,TRBJ2-7,14
TGTGCCAGCACCGGGGACAGGGCTCTCTCTGGAAACACCATATATTTT,CASTGDRALSGNTIYF,-,TRBV12-3/TRBV12-4,TRBD1,TRBJ1-3,16
TGTGCCAGCAGCCAGATCAGGGTTATCCAGGGATACGTAGCCAAAAACATTCAGTACTTC,CASSQIRVIQGYVAKNIQYF,many,TRBV3-1,-,TRBJ2-4,20
TGTGCCAGCAGCCGCGGGGAGAGATCGGGATCTAGCACAGATACGCAGTATTTT,CASSRGERSGSSTDTQYF,-,TRBV9,-,TRBJ2-3,18
TGTGCCAGCAGCCCCGGCTACAGGGTAAACACTGAAGCTTTCTTT,CASSPGYRVNTEAFF,-,TRBV11-3,-,TRBJ1-1,15
TGTGCCAGCAGCCAAGATCTTGGGCAGGGCGCAGATACGCAGTATTTT,CASSQDLGQGADTQYF,many,TRBV4-2,-,TRBJ2-3,16
TGCAGTGCTAGAAAAGCGTACCAAGAGACCCAGTACTTC,CSARKAYQETQYF,many,TRBV20-1,-,TRBJ2-5,13
TGTGCTAGTGGTTTGGCAACCGACAGGATCGCCTATGGCTACACCTTC,CASGLATDRIAYGYTF,-,TRBV12-5,-,TRBJ1-2,16
TGTGCCAGCAGTTTGAGCCTCGCCACTGAAGCTTTCTTT,CASSLSLATEAFF,many,TRBV12-3/TRBV12-4,-,TRBJ1-1,13
TGTGCCAGCAGTTATGGGGGGTGGTCTGGGGCCAACGTCCTGACTTTC,CASSYGGWSGANVLTF,-,TRBV6-5,-,TRBJ2-6,16
TGTGCAAGAAGGCCCAGGGAGAGTACCTATAATTCACCCCTCCACTTT,CARRPRESTYNSPLHF,once,TRBV9,-,TRBJ1-6,16
TGTGCCAGCAGCTCTACTACAGGGGCAGGTGGCTACACCTTC,CASSSTTGAGGYTF,-,TRBV7-6,TRBD1,TRBJ1-2,14